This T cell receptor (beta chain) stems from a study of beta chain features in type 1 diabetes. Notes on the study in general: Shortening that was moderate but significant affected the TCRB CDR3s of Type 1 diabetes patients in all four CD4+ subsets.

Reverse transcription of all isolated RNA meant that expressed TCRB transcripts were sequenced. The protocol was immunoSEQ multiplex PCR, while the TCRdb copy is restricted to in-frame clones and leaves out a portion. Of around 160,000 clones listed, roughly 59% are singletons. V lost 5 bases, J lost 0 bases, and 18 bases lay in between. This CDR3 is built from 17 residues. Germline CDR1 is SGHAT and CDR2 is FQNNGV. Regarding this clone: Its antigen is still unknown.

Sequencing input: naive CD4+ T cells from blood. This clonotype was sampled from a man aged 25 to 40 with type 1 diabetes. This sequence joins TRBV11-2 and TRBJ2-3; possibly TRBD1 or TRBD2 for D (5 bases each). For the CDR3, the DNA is TGTGCCAGCAGCCCTCCGAGGGGCAGACCTAGCACAGATACGCAGTATTTT. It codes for CASSPPRGRPSTDTQYF.